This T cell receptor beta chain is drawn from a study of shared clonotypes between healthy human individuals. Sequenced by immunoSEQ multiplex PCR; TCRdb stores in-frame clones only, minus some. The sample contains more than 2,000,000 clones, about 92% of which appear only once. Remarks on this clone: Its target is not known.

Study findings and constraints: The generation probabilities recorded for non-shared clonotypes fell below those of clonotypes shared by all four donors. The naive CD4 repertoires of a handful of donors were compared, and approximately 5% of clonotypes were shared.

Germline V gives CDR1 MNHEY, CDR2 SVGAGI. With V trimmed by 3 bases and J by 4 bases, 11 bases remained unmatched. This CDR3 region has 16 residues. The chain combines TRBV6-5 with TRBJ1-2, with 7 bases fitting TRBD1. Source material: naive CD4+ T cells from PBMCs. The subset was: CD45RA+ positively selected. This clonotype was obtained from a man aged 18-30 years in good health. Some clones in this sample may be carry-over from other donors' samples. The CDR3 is CASSYSGTATSYGYTF. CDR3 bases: TGTGCCAGCAGTTATTCCGGGACAGCAACGTCCTATGGCTACACCTTC.